A selection of T cell receptor beta chains follows, all from one sample in a study of blood T cell repertoires in COVID-19. Profiling relied on immunoSEQ multiplex PCR, and the TCRdb table lists in-frame clones only, not all of them. The sample records around 340,000 clones, around nine tenths being singletons. The sequencing sample was made of peripheral blood. The receptor source for this set is a woman aged 60-70 years with COVID-19, enrolled during active disease. The CDR3 runs from the conserved cysteine through the conserved F or W. The order of the fields is V gene, J gene, clone size, D gene, CDR3 protein, CDR3 DNA. The D gene is left open where the match is weak. Only part of the rows carry a size: once, few, many, or a class if the clone is expanded.

TRBV7-9	TRBJ2-7	NA	NA	CASSSAGSYEQYF	TGTGCCAGCAGCTCGGCAGGGTCCTACGAGCAGTACTTC
TRBV5-1	TRBJ2-1	NA	TRBD2	CASSLAPRGSYNEQFF	TGCGCCAGCAGCTTGGCTCCGCGGGGGAGTTACAATGAGCAGTTCTTC
TRBV11-2	TRBJ2-1	NA	TRBD1	CASSRPRTGREQFF	TGTGCCAGCAGCAGACCCCGGACAGGGAGGGAGCAGTTCTTC
TRBV19	TRBJ1-1	once	NA	CASSIPAFGLADFEAFF	TGTGCCAGTAGTATTCCGGCATTCGGACTCGCGGACTTTGAAGCTTTCTTT
TRBV6-5	TRBJ2-3	NA	NA	CASSYSGGLGTDTQYF	TGTGCCAGCAGTTACTCAGGCGGGTTAGGCACAGATACGCAGTATTTT
TRBV6-6	TRBJ1-5	few	NA	CASSYGALNQPQHF	TGTGCCAGCAGTTATGGGGCCTTGAATCAGCCCCAGCATTTT
TRBV18	TRBJ1-3	once	NA	CASSPVWQGSGNTIYF	TGTGCCAGCTCACCAGTTTGGCAGGGAAGTGGAAACACCATATATTTT
TRBV11-3	TRBJ2-5	NA	NA	CASSFWWGPEETQYF	TGTGCCAGCAGCTTTTGGTGGGGGCCGGAAGAGACCCAGTACTTC
TRBV7-9	TRBJ1-1	NA	NA	CASSPDPGSLGGTEAFF	TGTGCCAGCAGCCCCGACCCGGGTTCACTCGGGGGGACTGAAGCTTTCTTT
TRBV10-3	TRBJ1-6	NA	NA	CATTGTPNSPLHF	TGTGCCACCACAGGGACCCCCAATTCACCCCTCCACTTT
TRBV5-1	TRBJ1-4	few	NA	CASSLRSGRNEKLFF	TGCGCCAGCAGCTTGCGGTCAGGTCGGAATGAAAAACTGTTTTTT
TRBV6-5	TRBJ1-5	once	NA	CAVKGSGVSMWPQHF	TGTGCCGTTAAGGGGTCAGGGGTCTCAATGTGGCCCCAGCATTTT
TRBV10-3	TRBJ2-5	NA	TRBD2	CAINGGGAETQYF	TGTGCCATCAATGGCGGGGGGGCGGAGACCCAGTACTTC
TRBV5-1	TRBJ2-1	NA	NA	CASSLGTDEQFF	TGCGCCAGCAGCTTGGGTACAGATGAGCAGTTCTTC
TRBV19	TRBJ2-1	NA	TRBD2	CASWGIAGATYNEQFF	TGTGCCAGTTGGGGAATAGCGGGGGCCACATACAATGAGCAGTTCTTC
TRBV2	TRBJ1-5	NA	NA	CASHPESSNQPQHF	TGTGCCAGCCACCCTGAGAGTAGCAATCAGCCCCAGCATTTT
TRBV29-1	TRBJ2-5	NA	TRBD2	CSVAGTSGGAETQYF	TGCAGCGTCGCCGGGACTAGCGGGGGGGCCGAGACCCAGTACTTC
TRBV7-9	TRBJ1-6	few	NA	CASSPPWESDNSPLHF	TGTGCCAGCAGCCCTCCCTGGGAGTCGGATAATTCACCCCTCCACTTT
TRBV3-1/TRBV3-2	TRBJ2-7	NA	TRBD2	CASSPRTSGGAYEQYF	TGTGCCAGCAGCCCTCGGACTAGCGGGGGGGCCTACGAGCAGTACTTC
TRBV13	TRBJ2-1	NA	TRBD1	CASSPDGQGINEQFF	TGTGCCAGCAGTCCGGATGGACAGGGAATCAATGAGCAGTTCTTC
TRBV10-1	TRBJ2-7	NA	NA	CASSDSFSYEQYF	TGCGCCAGCAGCGACTCGTTTTCCTACGAGCAGTACTTC
TRBV2	TRBJ2-5	NA	TRBD1	CASSEGQGGFSETQYF	TGTGCCAGCAGCGAGGGACAGGGGGGTTTTTCGGAGACCCAGTACTTC
TRBV5-6	TRBJ2-7	NA	TRBD1	CASSLEGAQQYF	TGTGCCAGCAGCTTGGAGGGGGCACAGCAGTACTTC
TRBV19	TRBJ1-2	NA	NA	CASRHGVVYGYTF	TGTGCCAGTAGACACGGGGTAGTCTATGGCTACACCTTC
TRBV11-2	TRBJ1-2	NA	NA	CASSWGQSYGYTF	TGTGCCAGCAGTTGGGGGCAGAGCTATGGCTACACCTTC
TRBV12-3/TRBV12-4	TRBJ1-2	few	NA	CASSLGGLAGYTF	TGTGCCAGCAGTTTAGGGGGGCTTGCTGGCTACACCTTC
TRBV18	TRBJ1-5	NA	NA	CASSPYGSNQPQHF	TGTGCCAGCTCACCGTACGGTAGCAATCAGCCCCAGCATTTT
TRBV19	TRBJ2-7	NA	NA	CASSIALGQTYEQYF	TGTGCCAGTAGTATAGCCCTCGGACAGACTTACGAGCAGTACTTC
TRBV6-5	TRBJ1-5	NA	TRBD1	CASSYSKGARQPQHF	TGTGCCAGCAGTTACTCTAAGGGGGCCCGGCAGCCCCAGCATTTT
TRBV4-2	TRBJ2-7	NA	TRBD2	CASSQVAGGEDYEQYF	TGTGCCAGCAGCCAAGTAGCGGGGGGGGAAGACTACGAGCAGTACTTC
TRBV5-1	TRBJ1-1	NA	TRBD1	CASGTQGANTEAFF	TGCGCCAGCGGAACCCAGGGGGCGAACACTGAAGCTTTCTTT
TRBV13	TRBJ1-1	NA	NA	CASSHAVYSNTEAFF	TGTGCCAGCAGCCACGCCGTCTACTCGAACACTGAAGCTTTCTTT
TRBV6-5	TRBJ2-6	NA	TRBD2	CASSSGGGVKANVLTF	TGTGCCAGCAGTTCCGGGGGGGGCGTCAAGGCCAACGTCCTGACTTTC
TRBV27	TRBJ2-7	NA	NA	CASSPRQVTGSYEQYF	TGTGCCAGCAGTCCACGACAGGTCACCGGCTCCTACGAGCAGTACTTC
TRBV4-3	TRBJ2-7	NA	TRBD1	CASSPAMGQVQDEQYF	TGCGCCAGCAGCCCTGCTATGGGACAGGTTCAAGACGAGCAGTACTTC
TRBV7-2	TRBJ2-1	NA	TRBD2	CASRSSGGPHFNEQFF	TGTGCCAGCAGGTCTAGCGGGGGGCCCCATTTTAATGAGCAGTTCTTC
TRBV10-2	TRBJ2-7	NA	NA	CASSESGHYEQYF	TGCGCCAGCAGTGAGTCGGGACATTACGAGCAGTACTTC
TRBV5-1	TRBJ1-4	NA	NA	CASSLGLGAVREKLFF	TGCGCCAGCAGCCTGGGTCTAGGAGCGGTGCGCGAAAAACTGTTTTTT
TRBV5-8	TRBJ2-3	NA	TRBD2	CASSSGLDTSTDTQYF	TGTGCCAGCAGCTCTGGACTAGATACTAGCACAGATACGCAGTATTTT
TRBV19	TRBJ2-2	NA	NA	CASSWELNTGELFF	TGTGCCAGTAGTTGGGAGCTGAACACCGGGGAGCTGTTTTTT
TRBV5-4	TRBJ1-4	NA	NA	CASTTGATNEKLFF	TGTGCCAGCACCACGGGGGCAACTAATGAAAAACTGTTTTTT
TRBV6-5	TRBJ1-1	NA	NA	CASSSLHDGGTEAFF	TGTGCCAGCAGTTCCCTCCATGACGGAGGCACTGAAGCTTTCTTT
TRBV5-5	TRBJ1-6	NA	TRBD1	CASSPSGTGSTYNSPLHF	TGTGCCAGCAGCCCATCCGGGACAGGGTCAACCTATAATTCACCCCTCCACTTT
TRBV3-1/TRBV3-2	TRBJ1-5	NA	TRBD1	CASSPDRVSNQPQHF	TGTGCCAGCAGCCCCGACAGGGTTAGCAATCAGCCCCAGCATTTT
TRBV24-1	TRBJ2-3	NA	TRBD1	CATGQGATDTQYF	TGTGCCACCGGACAGGGGGCAACAGATACGCAGTATTTT
TRBV9	TRBJ2-1	few	NA	CASSVGSDTYNEQFF	TGTGCCAGCAGCGTAGGGTCGGACACATACAATGAGCAGTTCTTC
TRBV19	TRBJ2-7	once	NA	CASTPGIPSYEQYF	TGTGCCAGTACCCCGGGGATCCCATCCTACGAGCAGTACTTC
TRBV19	TRBJ2-5	NA	NA	CASSKQGRGKQETQYF	TGTGCCAGTAGTAAACAGGGTAGAGGAAAACAAGAGACCCAGTACTTC
TRBV4-1	TRBJ1-1	NA	TRBD1	CASSPTTGVGTEAFF	TGCGCCAGCAGCCCAACGACAGGGGTGGGCACTGAAGCTTTCTTT
TRBV3-1/TRBV3-2	TRBJ2-5	NA	TRBD2	CASSQEAGAETQYF	TGTGCCAGCAGCCAAGAAGCGGGGGCGGAGACCCAGTACTTC
TRBV3-1/TRBV3-2	TRBJ1-5	NA	TRBD1	CASSQGTGGPQPQHF	TGTGCCAGCAGCCAAGGGACAGGGGGCCCTCAGCCCCAGCATTTT
TRBV6-5	TRBJ1-5	NA	NA	CASSYDRMRQPQHF	TGTGCCAGCAGTTACGACAGAATGAGGCAGCCCCAGCATTTT
TRBV6-8	TRBJ1-1	NA	TRBD1	CASSTGTGMNTEAFF	TGTGCCAGCAGTACCGGGACAGGGATGAACACTGAAGCTTTCTTT
TRBV7-9	TRBJ2-7	NA	TRBD2	CASSLSPRGVEQYF	TGTGCCAGCAGCTTATCCCCGCGGGGGGTAGAGCAGTACTTC
TRBV6-4	TRBJ2-3	NA	NA	CASSEAGSEGTQYF	TGTGCCAGCAGTGAGGCAGGTTCAGAGGGTACGCAGTATTTT
TRBV5-4	TRBJ2-1	once	NA	CASSFGSFEQFF	TGTGCCAGCAGCTTTGGCTCGTTTGAGCAGTTCTTC
TRBV7-9	TRBJ2-4	NA	NA	CASSSRGAKNIQYF	TGTGCCAGCAGCTCTCGGGGGGCCAAAAACATTCAGTACTTC
TRBV19	TRBJ2-7	NA	TRBD1	CASSLKGTGLIYEQYF	TGTGCCAGTAGTTTAAAGGGGACAGGGCTTATCTACGAGCAGTACTTC
TRBV7-6	TRBJ1-1	NA	TRBD1	CASSPSGQGRLEAFF	TGTGCCAGCAGCCCATCGGGACAGGGGCGCCTTGAAGCTTTCTTT
TRBV6-2/TRBV6-3	TRBJ2-4	NA	TRBD2	CASTPGGADIQYF	TGTGCCAGCACCCCGGGGGGGGCCGACATTCAGTACTTC